The 31 T cell receptor beta chains reported below all come from one sample, sequenced in a study of blood T cell repertoires in COVID-19. The method was immunoSEQ multiplex PCR; TCRdb's version includes in-frame clones alone and lacks a portion of them. The table records around 200,000 clones, roughly 80% of them present only once. Sequenced material: peripheral blood. The receptors were sampled from a man under 40 with active or convalescent COVID-19.

This rearrangement joins TRBV19 to TRBJ2-3; 11 nucleotides line up with TRBD2. The CDR3 has 16 residues. The germline V gene encodes CDR1 LNHDA and CDR2 SQIVND (reference sequence). After removal of 1 base from V and 2 bases from J, the junction contained 2 bases not matched to a gene. The CDR3 region is CASSIVAGGITDTQYF. In DNA, the CDR3 is TGTGCCAGTAGTATAGTAGCGGGGGGGATCACAGATACGCAGTATTTT.

This rearrangement joins TRBV14 to TRBJ2-3, with D maybe TRBD2 (6 bases). Germline-derived CDR1 and CDR2 are SGHDN and FVKESK. V dropped 4 bases and J dropped 2 bases, with 13 bases sitting between them. This CDR3 is 15 amino acids long. The CDR3 spells CASSLISGPTDTQYF. DNA of the CDR3: TGTGCCAGCAGCCTTATTAGCGGACCCACAGATACGCAGTATTTT.

This chain joins TRBV10-2 and TRBJ1-2, with TRBD1 matching over 12 bases. The CDR3 has 17 residues. Germline assignment: CDR1 WSHSY and CDR2 SAAADI. Germline trimming cut 4 bases from V and 0 bases from J; bases unmatched to any gene: 6. The CDR3 protein is CASSGEGTGGTNYGYTF. The CDR3 DNA follows: TGCGCCAGCAGTGGGGAGGGGACAGGGGGCACTAACTATGGCTACACCTTC.

The rearrangement uses TRBV18 and TRBJ1-5, with a possible D match to TRBD1 (6 bases). V was trimmed by 6 bases and J by 2 bases, leaving 17 bases between them. CDR1 is KGHSH and CDR2 is LQKENI in the germline V gene. The CDR3 extends over 16 amino acids. DNA for the CDR3: TGTGCCAGCTCGCCTCCTACAGGGTCGGGCAATCAGCCCCAGCATTTT. Protein: CASSPPTGSGNQPQHF.

This clone was picked up one time. CDR3 in DNA: TGTGCCAGCAGCACTTATAGGACAGGTCTTGACTATGGCTACACCTTC. Its translation is CASSTYRTGLDYGYTF. The rearrangement uses TRBV5-6 and TRBJ1-2; 7 bases match TRBD1. J was trimmed by 3 bases and V by 4 bases; bases with no gene match: 12. The length of the CDR3 is 16 residues. The germline V gene encodes CDR1 SGHDT and CDR2 YYEEEE. Full variable domain (rest looked up from reference TRBV5-6 and TRBJ1-2): DAGVTQSPTHLIKTRGQQVTLRCSPKSGHDTVSWYQQALGQGPQFIFQYYEEEERQRGNFPDRFSGHQFPNYSSELNVNALLLGDSALYLCASSTYRTGLDYGYTFGSGTRLTVV.

The rearrangement joins TRBV4-3 to TRBJ2-1; 7 positions match TRBD2. The germline V gene encodes CDR1 LGHNA and CDR2 YSLEER. CDR3 length: 16 amino acids. The junction had 8 bases not matched to a gene; V was cut back by 0 bases and J by 6 bases. The CDR3 coding sequence is TGCGCCAGCAGCCAAGATCTGGGCGGGGGTGGCAATGAGCAGTTCTTC. Protein sequence: CASSQDLGGGGNEQFF.

V is TRBV30 and J is TRBJ1-1; TRBD1 aligns across 7 bases. V shed 5 bases and J 1 base; nucleotides not matched to a gene: 7. The CDR3 spans 14 residues. CDR1 is GTSNPN, CDR2 SVGIG, per germline (reference sequence). The CDR3 DNA is TGTGCCTGGGAGTGGACAGGCCCGAACACTGAAGCTTTCTTT. It encodes CAWEWTGPNTEAFF.

The chain combines TRBV7-2 with TRBJ1-3, with TRBD1 as a possible D gene (5 bases). V lost 6 bases to trimming and J lost 4 bases, with 16 bases between them. This CDR3 has 15 residues. In germline, CDR1 is SGHTA, CDR2 FQGNSA. Here the CDR3 DNA reads TGTGCCAGCAGACCCGGCGGGGCGGCAGGAAACACCATATATTTT. This codes for CASRPGGAAGNTIYF.

The chain recombines TRBV6-1 with TRBJ1-6; a possible D gene is TRBD1 (6 bases). The CDR3 runs 19 residues. CDR1 and CDR2 from the germline V gene are MNHNS and SASEGT. V was pared by 2 bases and J by 0 bases, with 17 bases between. CDR3 loop: CASSERDTFSVSYNSPLHF. The CDR3 bases are TGTGCCAGCAGTGAAAGGGACACATTCTCGGTCTCCTATAATTCACCCCTCCACTTT.

This clone has more than one count but fewer than ten. The chain has TRBV9 and TRBJ1-2; possible D gene TRBD1, 6 bases. Germline V gene lookup returns CDR1 SGDLS and CDR2 YYNGEE. Deletions cut 4 bases from V and 4 bases from J, with 14 bases between. The CDR3 extends over 14 amino acids. CDR3 sequence reads: CASSPDTGRYGYTF. The CDR3 bases are TGTGCCAGCAGCCCAGACACAGGGCGCTATGGCTACACCTTC.

The V call is TRBV28, the J call TRBJ2-7; 7 bases fit TRBD1. V was clipped by 4 bases and J by 3 bases; unmatched bases: 6. The CDR3 runs to 14 residues. Germline CDR1 is MDHEN and CDR2 is SYDVKM. CDR3 amino acids: CASSSGTDNYEQYV. CDR3 nucleotides: TGTGCCAGCAGTTCCGGGACAGATAACTACGAGCAGTACGTC.

The CDR3 sequence is CASSPMGGSSYNSPLHF. For the CDR3, the DNA is TGTGCCAGCAGCCCCATGGGCGGGAGCTCCTATAATTCACCCCTCCACTTT. V gene TRBV7-9 combines with J gene TRBJ1-6; D uncertain. V was pared by 5 bases and J by 0 bases, with 14 bases between. The CDR3 loop spans 17 amino acids. In germline, CDR1 is SEHNR, CDR2 FQNEAQ (reference sequence).

V usage is TRBV3-1 (or the pseudogene TRBV3-2) and J usage is TRBJ2-7, with 13 bases fitting TRBD2. The junction had 1 base not matched to a gene; V was cut back by 1 base and J by 4 bases. Germline values: CDR1 LGHDT, CDR2 YNNKEL (reference sequence). The CDR3 loop spans 15 amino acids. CDR3 residues: CASSQGLAGGYEQYF. The DNA for the CDR3 is TGTGCCAGCAGCCAAGGACTAGCGGGAGGTTACGAGCAGTACTTC.

V usage is TRBV7-6 and J usage is TRBJ1-1, with TRBD1 matching over 10 bases. J lost 11 bases, V lost 2 bases, and 11 bases had no gene match. The CDR3 runs 15 residues. Germline values: CDR1 SGHVS, CDR2 FNYEAQ. CDR3 sequence reads: CASSLSETGGLEAFF. The CDR3 coding sequence is TGTGCCAGCAGCTTATCAGAGACAGGGGGCCTGGAGGCTTTCTTT.

In DNA form, the CDR3 reads TGTGCCTGGAGGACAGGCCTTCGGGGGGCGGCGTGGTTGAACACTGAAGCTTTCTTT. This encodes CAWRTGLRGAAWLNTEAFF. The J gene is TRBJ1-1, the V gene TRBV30, with D possibly matching TRBD1 (6 bases). Germline CDR1 reads GTSNPN; CDR2 reads SVGIG (reference sequence). The CDR3 has 19 amino acids. The V end was cut by 3 bases, the J end by 0 bases, with 26 bases between.

V usage is TRBV9 and J usage is TRBJ2-7; 10 bases fit TRBD1. Trimming at V came to 3 bases and at J to 1 base, leaving 4 bases not matched to a gene. Per the germline V gene, CDR1 is SGDLS and CDR2 is YYNGEE. CDR3 size: 15 residues. The chain's CDR3 is CASSARTGGSYEQYF. CDR3 nucleotides: TGTGCCAGCAGCGCCAGGACAGGGGGATCCTACGAGCAGTACTTC. Together with reference TRBV9 and TRBJ2-7, the CDR3 gives the full variable domain: DSGVTQTPKHLITATGQRVTLRCSPRSGDLSVYWYQQSLDQGLQFLIQYYNGEERAKGNILERFSAQQFPDLHSELNLSSLELGDSALYFCASSARTGGSYEQYFGPGTRLTVT.

This chain uses TRBV30 with TRBJ2-7; D is perhaps TRBD1 (6 bases). Looked up from germline, CDR1 is GTSNPN and CDR2 is SVGIG (reference sequence). Trimming cost V 2 bases and J 2 bases, with 10 bases left between them. CDR3 size: 13 residues. The CDR3: CAWSTQGPYEQYF. CDR3 coding DNA: TGTGCCTGGAGTACCCAGGGGCCCTACGAGCAGTACTTC.

The chain recombines TRBV13 with TRBJ1-3; D unclear. V lost 3 bases, J lost 4 bases, and 10 bases lay in between. CDR3 size: 14 residues. The germline V gene has CDR1 PRHDT and CDR2 FYEKMQ (reference sequence). Here the CDR3 DNA reads TGTGCCAGCAGCTTGACACCGGGAGGAAACACCATATATTTT. Amino acid sequence: CASSLTPGGNTIYF.

In its sample, this clone was seen a few times. J is TRBJ1-2 and V is TRBV19, with D possibly being TRBD1 (6 bases). Germline CDR1 LNHDA, CDR2 SQIVND (reference sequence). Trimming took off 7 bases at V and 5 bases at J, with 26 bases between the two ends. This CDR3 has 17 residues. Here the CDR3 reads CASTPPGQGRFWYGYTF. DNA of the CDR3: TGTGCCAGTACCCCTCCGGGCCAGGGGCGCTTTTGGTATGGCTACACCTTC.

The chain joins TRBV28 to TRBJ1-4; D might be TRBD1 (5 bases). Germline lookup yields CDR1 MDHEN and CDR2 SYDVKM. The germline V and J ends were trimmed by 11 bases and 8 bases, with 18 bases remaining between them. This CDR3 spans 13 amino acids. The chain's CDR3 is CAGGGGRLEKLFF. CDR3 sequence (DNA): TGTGCCGGGGGGGGAGGGAGGCTCGAAAAACTGTTTTTT.

This rearrangement joins TRBV6-2 or TRBV6-3 to TRBJ1-4, with 10 bases lining up with TRBD1. The V gene's germline CDR1 is MNHEY and CDR2 SVGEGT. The CDR3 consists of 15 residues. Losses at the gene ends were 5 bases for V and 6 bases for J; bases not matched to a gene: 6. The CDR3 loop reads CASSPRGTGDEKLFF. The CDR3 nucleotides read TGTGCCAGCAGTCCCCGGGGGACAGGGGATGAAAAACTGTTTTTT.

The chain joins TRBV9 to TRBJ1-3; D call uncertain. V lost 4 bases, J lost 0 bases, and 8 bases lay in between. The CDR3 loop spans 14 amino acids. Germline lookup yields CDR1 SGDLS and CDR2 YYNGEE. CDR3 nucleotide sequence: TGTGCCAGCAGCCCGGGGATCTCTGGAAACACCATATATTTT. It is translated as CASSPGISGNTIYF.

This clone was seen a few times. V gene TRBV30 combines with J gene TRBJ1-2, with TRBD1 as a possible D gene (6 bases). The CDR3 loop spans 14 amino acids. CDR1 is GTSNPN and CDR2 is SVGIG in the germline V gene (reference sequence). Trimming pared 2 bases from V and 3 bases from J, leaving 13 bases between. CDR3 loop: CAWSTPGQYYGYTF. CDR3 sequence (DNA): TGTGCCTGGAGTACACCGGGACAATACTATGGCTACACCTTC.

This CDR3 is CACTTTSTDTQYF. The CDR3 nucleotides are TGTGCCTGTACAACGACTAGCACAGATACGCAGTATTTT. The rearrangement links TRBV30 to TRBJ2-3; D not certain. Trimming took 6 bases from V and 0 from J, leaving 10 bases between them. Germline CDR1 GTSNPN, CDR2 SVGIG (reference sequence). The CDR3 spans 13 residues.

The chain combines TRBV30 with TRBJ1-4, with D perhaps matching TRBD1 (5 bases). V shed 0 bases and J shed 4 bases, with 15 bases lying between them. This CDR3 spans 16 amino acids. CDR1 is GTSNPN and CDR2 is SVGIG in the germline V gene (reference sequence). CDR3 nucleotides: TGTGCCTGGAGTGTAGGGGAGGGCTCGAGTAATGAAAAACTGTTTTTT. It translates to CAWSVGEGSSNEKLFF.

CDR3 bases: TGCGCCAGCAGCCAAGAAACAGCGGTTAACTATGGCTACACCTTC. Translated, it gives CASSQETAVNYGYTF. This rearrangement joins TRBV4-1 to TRBJ1-2; no reliable D call. Germline loops: CDR1 MGHRA, CDR2 YSYEKL. The CDR3 loop spans 15 amino acids. V shed 0 bases and J shed 1 base, with 9 bases lying between them.

This chain uses TRBV4-1 with TRBJ2-1; 8 positions agree with TRBD1. Trimming at V came to 3 bases and at J to 4 bases, leaving 8 bases not matched to a gene. The CDR3 is 16 residues long. Germline V gene sequence: CDR1 MGHRA, CDR2 YSYEKL. In DNA form, the CDR3 reads TGCGCCAGCAGCCATCCCCGACAGGGGCTATACAATGAGCAGTTCTTC. Translating it yields CASSHPRQGLYNEQFF.

The genes are TRBV25-1 and TRBJ1-1; no clear D gene. V lost 3 bases and J 1 base, leaving 9 bases between the germline ends. In germline, CDR1 is MGHDK, CDR2 SYGVNS. The CDR3 has 14 residues. The CDR3: CASSDARANTEAFF. The CDR3 nucleotides read TGTGCCAGCAGTGACGCGAGAGCGAACACTGAAGCTTTCTTT. The whole variable domain, remainder taken from reference TRBV25-1 and TRBJ1-1, is EADIYQTPRYLVIGTGKKITLECSQTMGHDKMYWYQQDPGMELHLIHYSYGVNSTEKGDLSSESTVSRIRTEHFPLTLESARPSHTSQYLCASSDARANTEAFFGQGTRLTVV.

This clone was counted only a few times. The chain employs TRBV2 and TRBJ1-6, with 7 bases that match TRBD1. The trim removed 5 bases at V and 11 bases at J, leaving 3 bases unmatched. This CDR3 has 12 residues. From germline, CDR1 is SNHLY and CDR2 FYNNEI. CDR3 sequence reads: CASSPGQAPLHF. The CDR3 bases are TGTGCCAGCAGTCCTGGACAGGCACCCCTCCACTTT.

The rearrangement uses TRBV18 and TRBJ1-1; D call uncertain. This CDR3 has 14 amino acids. The V gene lost 8 bases and the J gene lost 5 bases, with 18 bases spanning the gap. Germline V gene lookup returns CDR1 KGHSH and CDR2 LQKENI. The CDR3 nucleotides are TGTGCCAGCAAACCGAGGCAGGAGCGGACTGAAGCTTTCTTT. Its translation is CASKPRQERTEAFF.

This clone showed up just once. CDR3 sequence (DNA): TGTGCCAGCACCGGCGGGTATAGCAATCAGCCCCAGCATTTT. Residues: CASTGGYSNQPQHF. The rearrangement links TRBV2 to TRBJ1-5; D unclear. This CDR3 spans 14 amino acids. In germline, CDR1 is SNHLY, CDR2 FYNNEI. Trimming removed 7 bases from V and 0 bases from J, with 10 bases in between. Together with reference TRBV2 and TRBJ1-5, the CDR3 gives the full variable domain: EPEVTQTPSHQVTQMGQEVILRCVPISNHLYFYWYRQILGQKVEFLVSFYNNEISEKSEIFDDQFSVERPDGSNFTLKIRSTKLEDSAMYFCASTGGYSNQPQHFGDGTRLSIL.